These 10 T cell receptor beta chains originate from one sample sequenced in a study of blood T cell repertoires in COVID-19. Here immunoSEQ multiplex PCR was the method, and the copy in TCRdb shows in-frame clones only, minus some. The sample consists of about 120,000 clones, nearly 90% of them appearing once. The specimen sequenced was peripheral blood. The receptors here all came from a woman aged 60-70 years with COVID-19, enrolled during active disease.

A single count supports this clone. V gene TRBV12-2 combines with J gene TRBJ2-7; the table names TRBD1, a call not compared with the DNA. TRBV12-2 corresponds to a pseudogene. The CDR3 has 16 amino acids. This chain's CDR3 is CASRLPGGTGEAEQYF. CDR3 DNA sequence: TGTGCAAGTCGACTTCCCGGCGGGACAGGGGAGGCCGAGCAGTACTTC.

The chain carries TRBV6-2 or TRBV6-3 and TRBJ2-7, with a tentative D call TRBD2 (7 bases). The CDR3 loop spans 17 amino acids. CDR1 is MNHEY, CDR2 SVGEGT, per germline. V dropped 5 bases and J dropped 4 bases, with 24 bases sitting between them. CDR3 DNA sequence: TGTGCCAGCAGTGCGACCGGGCGGGGGCTACAACCATACGAGCAGTACTTC. Its translation is CASSATGRGLQPYEQYF.

The J gene is TRBJ1-1, the V gene TRBV7-9; tentative D call: TRBD1 (5 bases). Trimming removed 11 bases from V and 4 bases from J, with 20 bases in between. The CDR3 loop spans 14 amino acids. Per the germline V gene, CDR1 is SEHNR and CDR2 is FQNEAQ (reference sequence). This chain's CDR3 is CALDKGQGGTEAFF. DNA for the CDR3: TGTGCCCTAGACAAGGGGCAGGGCGGCACTGAAGCTTTCTTT.

The rearrangement joins TRBV4-1 to TRBJ2-7; D call uncertain. The CDR3 loop spans 11 amino acids. In germline, CDR1 is MGHRA, CDR2 YSYEKL. V gave up 1 base and J gave up 7 bases, with 5 bases separating them. CDR3 coding DNA: TGCGCCAGCAGCCAAGCCAAAGAGCAGTACTTC. Protein product: CASSQAKEQYF.

The chain links TRBV5-1 to TRBJ2-3; weak D call: TRBD1 (6 bases). CDR3 length: 14 amino acids. Trimming removed 4 bases from V and 5 bases from J, with 14 bases in between. The germline gives CDR1 SGHRS, CDR2 YFSETQ. The CDR3 DNA is TGCGCCAGCAGCGTTACAGGGTCCCAAGATACGCAGTATTTT. This translates into CASSVTGSQDTQYF.

This sequence joins TRBV7-3 and TRBJ1-2; 8 bases map to TRBD1. Germline CDR1 reads SGHTA; CDR2 reads FQGTGA. The CDR3 covers 14 residues. Trimming removed 4 bases from V and 4 bases from J; junction bases left unmatched: 5. CDR3 bases: TGTGCCAGCAGCTCCCAGGGGGCGGGCTATGGCTACACCTTC. It codes for CASSSQGAGYGYTF.

This chain uses TRBV7-3 with TRBJ1-3; possible D gene TRBD1, 5 bases. Germline CDR1 SGHTA, CDR2 FQGTGA. There are 15 residues in the CDR3. The V and J ends lost 1 base and 2 bases respectively, with 9 bases between them. CDR3: CASSLRGEAGNTIYF. Here the CDR3 DNA reads TGTGCCAGCAGCTTAAGGGGGGAAGCTGGAAACACCATATATTTT. Complete variable domain (other parts from reference TRBV7-3 and TRBJ1-3): GAGVSQTPSNKVTEKGKYVELRCDPISGHTALYWYRQSLGQGPEFLIYFQGTGAADDSGLPNDRFFAVRPEGSVSTLKIQRTERGDSAVYLCASSLRGEAGNTIYFGEGSWLTVV.

This clone was found once. The chain carries TRBV14 and TRBJ2-5, with D possibly matching TRBD2 (5 bases). V shed 8 bases and J shed 7 bases, with 17 bases lying between them. CDR3 size: 13 residues. Germline V CDR1 and CDR2: SGHDN, FVKESK. Here the CDR3 DNA reads TGTGCCAGCCCTTCGGGGAAGGGTGGGACCCAGTACTTC. It yields the protein CASPSGKGGTQYF.

V is TRBV5-1 and J is TRBJ1-4; 9 nucleotides agree with TRBD1. V lost 4 bases to trimming and J lost 3 bases; unmatched junction nucleotides: 16. Germline lookup yields CDR1 SGHRS and CDR2 YFSETQ. There are 19 residues in the CDR3. The CDR3 loop reads CASSPGQGEGLRANEKLFF. The DNA of the CDR3 is TGCGCCAGCAGCCCGGGACAGGGAGAGGGGCTTAGGGCTAATGAAAAACTGTTTTTT.

The rearrangement links TRBV5-6 to TRBJ1-6; D possibly corresponds to TRBD1 (5 bases). This CDR3 region has 15 residues. In germline, CDR1 is SGHDT, CDR2 YYEEEE. The V end lost 5 bases, the J end lost 9 bases, and 18 bases lay between the germline ends. The CDR3 DNA reads as TGTGCCAGCAGTTCGTTGGGGGGGTTTAGTTCACCCCTCCACTTT. Its translation: CASSSLGGFSSPLHF.